Listed below are T cell receptor beta chains from one sample, sequenced in a study of cytomegalovirus exposure and HLA in healthy donors. Profiling relied on immunoSEQ multiplex PCR, and the TCRdb table lists in-frame clones only, not all of them. The data contain about 140,000 clones, approximately 84% of them singletons. Sequencing input: PBMCs. Every receptor here comes from a woman aged 40 to 55 in good health and CMV-seronegative. CDR3s include the opening cysteine and the closing phenylalanine or tryptophan. A D gene is named only where the DNA matches it firmly. Clone size, where shown, is once, few, many, or a class for clones that have expanded.

size	D	V	J	length	DNA	CDR3
-	TRBD2	TRBV18	TRBJ2-5	15	TGTGCCAGCTCACCGCCGGGAGGGGTTGTTGAGACCCAGTACTTC	CASSPPGGVVETQYF
once	TRBD1	TRBV15	TRBJ1-1	15	TGTGCCACCAGCAGGCCCGGACAGGGGAACACTGAAGCTTTCTTT	CATSRPGQGNTEAFF
-	TRBD2	TRBV18	TRBJ2-7	15	TGTGCCAGCTCACCGACCGGGACTAGCTATTACGAGCAGTACTTC	CASSPTGTSYYEQYF
-	-	TRBV7-9	TRBJ2-1	12	TGTGCCAGCACCTTCAATCGGAATGAGCAGTTCTTC	CASTFNRNEQFF
-	-	TRBV2	TRBJ1-5	14	TGTGCCAGCAGTTTGGAGGGAGTTCGTCAGCCCCAGCATTTT	CASSLEGVRQPQHF
-	-	TRBV7-3	TRBJ2-3	15	TGTGCCAGCAGCCAGACCACTAAATACACAGATACGCAGTATTTT	CASSQTTKYTDTQYF
-	TRBD1	TRBV9	TRBJ2-1	16	TGTGCCAGCAGCGTAGGGGGACAGCCGTTTTACAATGAGCAGTTCTTC	CASSVGGQPFYNEQFF
-	TRBD1	TRBV7-2	TRBJ1-1	15	TGTGCCAGCAGCTTAGGGACAGGCTTAAACACTGAAGCTTTCTTT	CASSLGTGLNTEAFF
-	TRBD2	TRBV7-9	TRBJ2-1	15	TGTGCCAGCAGCCCCTTTGGGGAGGGGATGGATGAGCAGTTCTTC	CASSPFGEGMDEQFF
-	TRBD1	TRBV6-5	TRBJ2-7	14	TGTGCCAGCAGTTTCACAGGGGCGACCTACGAGCAGTACTTC	CASSFTGATYEQYF
-	-	TRBV5-8	TRBJ2-2	17	TGTGCCAGCAGCTTCACTTGGGGCCCTTCGAACACCGGGGAGCTGTTTTTT	CASSFTWGPSNTGELFF
once	TRBD2	TRBV27	TRBJ2-3	18	TGTGCCAGCGGATATCTAGCGGGAGGGCAGACTGGCACAGATACGCAGTATTTT	CASGYLAGGQTGTDTQYF